The rows below give T cell receptor beta chains drawn from one sample of a study of T cells in narcolepsy. The method was immunoSEQ multiplex PCR; TCRdb's version includes in-frame clones alone and lacks a portion of them. This sample has fewer than 30,000 clones, with roughly 85% found just once. Sequenced material: CD45RA- memory CD4+ T cells from PBMCs. The receptors stem from a human donor with narcolepsy. CDR3s include the opening cysteine and the closing phenylalanine or tryptophan. The D gene is left open where the match is weak. Clone size, where shown, is once, few, many, or a class for clones that have expanded.

.	TRBD2	TRBJ2-1	TRBV6-1	15	TGTGCCAGCAGTGAAGCGGCTAGCGGGAGTGGGGGTAGGATCTTC	CASSEAASGSGGRIF
once	.	TRBJ2-3	TRBV19	14	TGTGCCAGTAGTATGACGGGGTACACAGATACGCAGTATTTT	CASSMTGYTDTQYF
once	TRBD1	TRBJ2-2	TRBV9	15	TGTGCCAGCAGCAGCGGACAGGGAACCACCGGGGAGCTGTTTTTT	CASSSGQGTTGELFF
.	.	TRBJ1-1	TRBV2	13	TGTGCCAGCAGCGGAAGACGTGGAGGTGGAGCTTTCTTT	CASSGRRGGGAFF
.	TRBD1	TRBJ2-3	TRBV11-2	16	TGTGCCAGCAGCTTAGATAGAGGGAAGGGGGCGGATACGCAGTATTTT	CASSLDRGKGADTQYF
once	.	TRBJ2-7	TRBV7-6	13	TGTGCCAGCAGCTCGTACAAGTCTTGGGAGCAGTACTTC	CASSSYKSWEQYF
.	TRBD2	TRBJ2-7	TRBV6-5	14	TGTGCCAGCAGTTACGGTCTAGCGGCCGCCGTGTGGTACTTC	CASSYGLAAAVWYF
.	.	TRBJ2-5	TRBV11-2	14	TGTGCCAGCAGCTTAGATCGGGGGCAAGAGACCCAGTACTTC	CASSLDRGQETQYF
.	TRBD1	TRBJ2-3	TRBV10-3	15	TGTGCCGCATCCGGACCGGGACAGAACACAGATACGCAGTATTTT	CAASGPGQNTDTQYF
.	.	TRBJ1-4	TRBV5-1	17	TGCGCCAGCAGCCCGGGAGAGCGATCTGGGTCTAATGAAAAACTGTTTTTT	CASSPGERSGSNEKLFF
.	TRBD1	TRBJ1-2	TRBV7-9	16	TGTGCCAGCAGCCCCGCTTGGACAGGGGGCCGGGATCGCTACACCTTC	CASSPAWTGGRDRYTF
.	TRBD1	TRBJ1-3	TRBV7-2	17	TGTGCCAGCAGCTTAATCAACAGGGGGTTTTCTGGAAACACCATATATTTT	CASSLINRGFSGNTIYF
.	.	TRBJ2-7	TRBV6-1	16	TGTGCCAGCAGTGAGGGAGCAGGGGTCGGGTCCTACGAGCAGTACTTC	CASSEGAGVGSYEQYF
.	TRBD1	TRBJ2-7	TRBV29-1	15	TGCAGCGTCCGACGGGGGGACAGGGGGGCCTACGAGCAGTACTTC	CSVRRGDRGAYEQYF
few	TRBD1	TRBJ2-7	TRBV10-3	13	TGTGCCATCAGTCACACAGGGGACTACGAGCAGTACTTC	CAISHTGDYEQYF
few	TRBD2	TRBJ2-3	TRBV4-2	16	TGTGCCAGCAGCCAAGATGGCGGGAGGCCCGTCGATACGCAGTATTTT	CASSQDGGRPVDTQYF
.	TRBD2	TRBJ2-2	TRBV6-1	19	TGTGCCAGCAGTGAAGAACTAGCGGGAGGATTTGTAGGAACCGGGGAGCTGTTTTTT	CASSEELAGGFVGTGELFF
.	.	TRBJ2-1	TRBV6-4	16	TGTGCCAGCAGTGACTCTTGGACAGTACTATACAATGAGCAGTTCTTC	CASSDSWTVLYNEQFF
once	TRBD1	TRBJ2-1	TRBV19	14	TGTGCCAGTAGTGCGACAGGGGGTATCAATGAGCAGTTCTTC	CASSATGGINEQFF
.	.	TRBJ1-5	TRBV6-1	14	TGTGCCAGCAGTGAAAATGGAGTGGATCAGCCCCAGCATTTT	CASSENGVDQPQHF
.	.	TRBJ2-7	TRBV11-3	15	TGTGCCAGCAGCTTAGGTCGGGAAAACTCCTACGAGCAGTACTTC	CASSLGRENSYEQYF
.	TRBD2	TRBJ2-7	TRBV10-3	15	TGTGCCATCAGTGCCTCGACTAGCGGGAGTTACGAGCAGTACTTC	CAISASTSGSYEQYF
.	TRBD2	TRBJ2-5	TRBV5-1	16	TGCGCCAGCAGCAGAGATAGACTAGCGGGGCAAGAGACCCAGTACTTC	CASSRDRLAGQETQYF
few	TRBD2	TRBJ2-1	TRBV9	15	TGTGCCAGCAGCGCCAAACTAGCGGGAGGGGACGGGCAGTTCTTC	CASSAKLAGGDGQFF
.	TRBD2	TRBJ2-5	TRBV19	12	TGTGCCAGTAGTATGGGGGGGGAGACCCAGTACTTC	CASSMGGETQYF